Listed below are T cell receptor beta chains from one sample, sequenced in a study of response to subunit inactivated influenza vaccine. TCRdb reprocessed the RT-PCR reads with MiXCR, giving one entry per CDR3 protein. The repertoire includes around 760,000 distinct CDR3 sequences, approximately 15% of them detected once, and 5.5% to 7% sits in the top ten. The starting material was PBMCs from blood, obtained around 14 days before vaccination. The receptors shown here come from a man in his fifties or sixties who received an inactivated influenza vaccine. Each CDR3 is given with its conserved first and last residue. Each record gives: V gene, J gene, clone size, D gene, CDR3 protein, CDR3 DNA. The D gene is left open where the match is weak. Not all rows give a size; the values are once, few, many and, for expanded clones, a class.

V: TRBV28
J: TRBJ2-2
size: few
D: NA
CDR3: CASTGPGFGELFF
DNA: TGTGCCAGCACCGGCCCAGGATTCGGGGAGCTGTTTTTT

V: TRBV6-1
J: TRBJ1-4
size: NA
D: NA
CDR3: CASSTDRNEKLFF
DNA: TGTGCCAGCAGTACGGACAGAAATGAAAAACTGTTTTTT

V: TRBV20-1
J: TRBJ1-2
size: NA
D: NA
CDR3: CSASDDTIAGYTF
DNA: TGCAGTGCTAGTGACGATACGATTGCTGGCTACACCTTC

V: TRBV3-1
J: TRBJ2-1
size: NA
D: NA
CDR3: CASSHLGYNEQFF
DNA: TGTGCCAGCAGCCATCTAGGTTACAATGAGCAGTTCTTC

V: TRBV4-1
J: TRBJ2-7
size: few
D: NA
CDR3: CASSQPFGGPYEQYF
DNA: TGCGCCAGCAGCCAACCCTTCGGTGGCCCCTACGAGCAGTACTTC

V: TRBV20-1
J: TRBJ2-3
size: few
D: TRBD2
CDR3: CSAPVGGSTYTQYF
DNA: TGCAGTGCTCCGGTGGGCGGGAGTACGTATACGCAGTATTTT

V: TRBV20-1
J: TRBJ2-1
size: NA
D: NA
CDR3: CSAIHQGISYNEQFF
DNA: TGCAGTGCTATACACCAGGGGATCTCCTACAATGAGCAGTTCTTC

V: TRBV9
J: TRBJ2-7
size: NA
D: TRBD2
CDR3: CASSPSGGRHDEQYF
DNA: TGTGCCAGCAGCCCAAGTGGCGGGAGGCATGACGAGCAGTACTTC

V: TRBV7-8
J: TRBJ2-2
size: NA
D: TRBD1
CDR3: CASSPQQGAKITGELFF
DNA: TGTGCCAGCAGCCCGCAACAGGGGGCGAAAATCACCGGGGAGCTGTTTTTT

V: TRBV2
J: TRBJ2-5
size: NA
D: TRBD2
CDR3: CASSVLAGWGETQYF
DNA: TGTGCCAGCAGTGTTTTAGCGGGGTGGGGAGAGACCCAGTACTTC

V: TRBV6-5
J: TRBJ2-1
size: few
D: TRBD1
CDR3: CASSYSGQGAYNEQFF
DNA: TGTGCCAGCAGTTACTCCGGACAGGGGGCGTACAATGAGCAGTTCTTC

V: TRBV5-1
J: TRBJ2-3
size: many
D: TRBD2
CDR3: CASSLAGGAGVRDTQYF
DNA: TGCGCCAGCAGCTTGGCCGGGGGTGCGGGAGTGAGGGATACGCAGTATTTT

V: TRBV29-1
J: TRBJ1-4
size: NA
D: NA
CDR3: CSVAPTNEKLFF
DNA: TGCAGCGTTGCGCCAACTAATGAAAAACTGTTTTTT

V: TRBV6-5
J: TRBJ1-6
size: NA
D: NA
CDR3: CASSYSWAGAHSPLHF
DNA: TGTGCCAGCAGTTACTCCTGGGCAGGGGCTCATTCACCCCTCCACTTT

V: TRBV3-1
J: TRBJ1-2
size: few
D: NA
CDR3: CASSQFGDGGIDYGYTF
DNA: TGTGCCAGCAGCCAATTTGGGGACGGGGGTATAGACTATGGCTACACCTTC

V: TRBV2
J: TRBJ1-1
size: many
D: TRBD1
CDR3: CASRDRLNTEAFF
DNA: TGTGCCAGCAGGGACAGGTTGAACACTGAAGCTTTCTTT

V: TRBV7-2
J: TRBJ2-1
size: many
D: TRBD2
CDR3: CASSLGARGRAEGEQFF
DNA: TGTGCCAGCAGTTTAGGGGCTCGCGGGAGGGCCGAAGGGGAGCAGTTCTTC

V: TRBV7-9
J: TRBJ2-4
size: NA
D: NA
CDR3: CASSLPLGKVELTAKNIQYF
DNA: TGTGCCAGCAGCTTACCATTAGGCAAGGTAGAGCTTACAGCCAAAAACATTCAGTACTTC

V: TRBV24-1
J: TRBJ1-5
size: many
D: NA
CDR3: CATSDPGPSNQPQHF
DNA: TGTGCCACCAGTGATCCGGGACCGTCGAATCAGCCCCAGCATTTT

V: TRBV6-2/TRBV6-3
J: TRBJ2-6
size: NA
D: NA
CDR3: CASSYSAGTLNPGANVLTF
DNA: TGTGCCAGCAGTTACTCGGCCGGGACTTTGAACCCCGGGGCCAACGTCCTGACTTTC

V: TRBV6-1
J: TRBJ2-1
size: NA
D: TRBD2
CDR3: CASRRGGRGNEQFF
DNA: TGTGCCAGCAGGCGGGGGGGCCGGGGAAATGAGCAGTTCTTC

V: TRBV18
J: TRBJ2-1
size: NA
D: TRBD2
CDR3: CASSPGGTTYNEQFF
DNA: TGTGCCAGCTCACCAGGAGGGACTACCTACAATGAGCAGTTCTTC

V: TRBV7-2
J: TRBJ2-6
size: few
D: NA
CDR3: CASSLGPPGANVLTF
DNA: TGTGCCAGCAGCTTAGGCCCCCCCGGGGCCAACGTCCTGACTTTC

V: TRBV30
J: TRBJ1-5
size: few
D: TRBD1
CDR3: CAWAGTGNQPQHF
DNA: TGTGCCTGGGCCGGGACAGGGAATCAGCCCCAGCATTTT

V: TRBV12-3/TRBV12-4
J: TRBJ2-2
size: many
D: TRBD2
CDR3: CASSVSGGNTGELFF
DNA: TGTGCCAGCAGTGTTAGCGGGGGGAACACCGGGGAGCTGTTTTTT

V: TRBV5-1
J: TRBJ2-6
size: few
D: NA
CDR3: CASSPSDSSSGANVLTF
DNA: TGCGCCAGCAGCCCCTCGGACTCTTCCTCTGGGGCCAACGTCCTGACTTTC

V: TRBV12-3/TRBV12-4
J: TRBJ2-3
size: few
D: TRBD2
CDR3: CASSFSPSGATDTQYF
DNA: TGTGCCAGCAGTTTTAGCCCTAGCGGGGCCACAGATACGCAGTATTTT

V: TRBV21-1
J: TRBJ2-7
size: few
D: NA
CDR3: CASSQKDRVTYEQYF
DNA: TGTGCCAGCAGCCAAAAGGACAGGGTTACCTACGAGCAGTACTTC

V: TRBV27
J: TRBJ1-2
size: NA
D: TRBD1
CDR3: CASRQGAGLAHGYTF
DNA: TGTGCCAGCCGACAGGGGGCGGGTCTGGCCCATGGCTACACCTTC

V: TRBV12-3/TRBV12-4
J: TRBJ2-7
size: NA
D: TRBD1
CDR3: CASSHRQGSSYEQYF
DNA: TGTGCCAGCAGTCACAGACAGGGCTCATCCTACGAGCAGTACTTC

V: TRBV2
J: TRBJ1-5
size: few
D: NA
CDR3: CASNRGGQPQHF
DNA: TGTGCCAGCAATAGGGGTGGGCAGCCCCAGCATTTT

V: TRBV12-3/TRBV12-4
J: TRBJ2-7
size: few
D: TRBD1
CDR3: CASTWTGTGGGEQYF
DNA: TGTGCCAGCACCTGGACCGGGACAGGGGGCGGCGAGCAGTACTTC

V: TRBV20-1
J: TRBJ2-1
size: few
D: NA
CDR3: CSARTGHYHNEQFF
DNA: TGCAGTGCTAGAACGGGACACTATCACAATGAGCAGTTCTTC

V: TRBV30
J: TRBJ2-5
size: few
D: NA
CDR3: CAWSLRSWETQYF
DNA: TGTGCCTGGAGCCTTAGGTCATGGGAGACCCAGTACTTC

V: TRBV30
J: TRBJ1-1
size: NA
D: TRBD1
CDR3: CAWKGQAGTEAFF
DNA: TGTGCCTGGAAGGGACAGGCTGGCACTGAAGCTTTCTTT

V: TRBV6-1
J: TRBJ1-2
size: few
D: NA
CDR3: CASSRARRYGYTF
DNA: TGTGCCAGCAGTAGAGCGCGACGCTATGGCTACACCTTC

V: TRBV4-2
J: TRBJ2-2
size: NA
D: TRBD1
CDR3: CAGSQGQGNTGELFF
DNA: TGTGCCGGCAGCCAAGGACAGGGGAACACCGGGGAGCTGTTTTTT

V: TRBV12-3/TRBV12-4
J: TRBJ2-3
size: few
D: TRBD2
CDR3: CASRQTSPPSTDTQYF
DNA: TGTGCCAGCAGACAGACTAGCCCACCGTCGACAGATACGCAGTATTTT

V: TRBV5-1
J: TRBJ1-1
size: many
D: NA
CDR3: CASSLAVFTEAFF
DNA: TGCGCCAGCAGCTTGGCGGTCTTCACTGAAGCTTTCTTT

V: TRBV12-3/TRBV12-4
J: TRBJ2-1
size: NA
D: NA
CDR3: CASSFRGGANEQFF
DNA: TGTGCCAGCAGTTTTAGGGGGGGGGCCAATGAGCAGTTCTTC

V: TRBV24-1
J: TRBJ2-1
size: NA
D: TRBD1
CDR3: CATSETFGTGYNEQFF
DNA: TGTGCCACCAGTGAGACCTTTGGGACAGGCTACAATGAGCAGTTCTTC

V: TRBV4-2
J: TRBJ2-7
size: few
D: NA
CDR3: CASSQDLGGVPYEQYF
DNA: TGTGCCAGCAGCCAAGATCTCGGAGGGGTGCCCTACGAGCAGTACTTC

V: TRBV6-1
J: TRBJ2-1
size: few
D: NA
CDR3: CASSPRDIGDNEQFF
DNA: TGTGCCAGCAGTCCTCGGGACATTGGTGACAATGAGCAGTTCTTC

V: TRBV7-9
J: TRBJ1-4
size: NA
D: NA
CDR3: CASSPRGRDHNEKLFF
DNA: TGTGCCAGCAGCCCTAGGGGCCGGGACCATAATGAAAAACTGTTTTTT

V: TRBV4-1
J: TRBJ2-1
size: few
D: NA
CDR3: CASSQERDTYNEQFF
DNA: TGCGCCAGCAGCCAAGAGCGGGACACCTACAATGAGCAGTTCTTC

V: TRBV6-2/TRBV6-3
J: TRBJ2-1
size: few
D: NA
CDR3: CASKTLASKDEQFF
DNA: TGTGCCAGCAAAACCCTAGCAAGTAAGGATGAGCAGTTCTTC

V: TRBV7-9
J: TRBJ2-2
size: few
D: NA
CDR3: CASFRDTGELFF
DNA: TGTGCCAGCTTCCGAGACACCGGGGAGCTGTTTTTT

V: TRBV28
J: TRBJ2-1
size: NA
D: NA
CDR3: CASSPLIGTPTTEQFF
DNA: TGTGCCAGCAGTCCCCTTATCGGGACTCCGACTACTGAGCAGTTCTTC

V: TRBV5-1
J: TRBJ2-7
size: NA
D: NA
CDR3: CASEPPGALLSSYEQYF
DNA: TGCGCCAGCGAGCCCCCGGGGGCCCTTTTAAGCTCCTACGAGCAGTACTTC

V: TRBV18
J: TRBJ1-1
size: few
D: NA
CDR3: CASSPPGKTEAFF
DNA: TGTGCCAGCTCACCACCGGGTAAAACTGAAGCTTTCTTT

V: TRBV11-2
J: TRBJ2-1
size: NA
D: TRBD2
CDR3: CASSPPGTSRNDEQFF
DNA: TGTGCCAGCAGCCCGCCGGGGACTAGCAGGAACGATGAGCAGTTCTTC

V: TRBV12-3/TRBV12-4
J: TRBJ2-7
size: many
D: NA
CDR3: CASSQGSRYEQYF
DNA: TGTGCCAGCAGTCAAGGGTCCCGCTACGAGCAGTACTTC

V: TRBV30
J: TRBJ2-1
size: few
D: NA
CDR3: CAWSVSGPLRFF
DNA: TGTGCCTGGAGCGTTTCAGGGCCCCTCCGCTTCTTC